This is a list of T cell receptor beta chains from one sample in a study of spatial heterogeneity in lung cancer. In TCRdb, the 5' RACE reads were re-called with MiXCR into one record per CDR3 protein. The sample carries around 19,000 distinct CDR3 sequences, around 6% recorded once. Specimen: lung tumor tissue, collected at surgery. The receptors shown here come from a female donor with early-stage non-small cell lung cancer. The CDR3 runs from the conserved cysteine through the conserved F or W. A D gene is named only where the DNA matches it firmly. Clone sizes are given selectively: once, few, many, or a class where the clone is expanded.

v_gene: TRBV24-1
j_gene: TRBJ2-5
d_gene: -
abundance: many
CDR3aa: CATSQAETQYF
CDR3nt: TGTGCCACCAGCCAAGCGGAGACCCAGTACTTC

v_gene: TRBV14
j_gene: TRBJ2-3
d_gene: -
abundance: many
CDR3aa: CASSQALTGPDTQYF
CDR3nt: TGTGCCAGCAGCCAAGCGCTTACTGGCCCCGATACGCAGTATTTT

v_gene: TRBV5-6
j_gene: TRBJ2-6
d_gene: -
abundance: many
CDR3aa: CASSLDPRWANVLTF
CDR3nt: TGTGCCAGCAGCTTGGACCCGCGCTGGGCCAACGTCCTGACTTTC

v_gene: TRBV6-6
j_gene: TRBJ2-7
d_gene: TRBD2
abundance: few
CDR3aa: CASSYGTSGRDLPEQYF
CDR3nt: TGTGCCAGCAGTTATGGGACTAGCGGGAGGGATCTTCCCGAGCAGTACTTC

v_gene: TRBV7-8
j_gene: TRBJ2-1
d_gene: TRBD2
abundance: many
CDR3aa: CASSLVRTSYDTLRRNEQFF
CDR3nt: TGTGCCAGCAGCTTAGTCCGGACTAGCTATGACACCCTGCGTCGCAATGAGCAGTTCTTC

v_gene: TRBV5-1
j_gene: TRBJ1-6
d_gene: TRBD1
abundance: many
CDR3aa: CASSWDRANNSPLHF
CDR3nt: TGCGCCAGCAGCTGGGACAGGGCCAATAATTCACCCCTCCACTTT

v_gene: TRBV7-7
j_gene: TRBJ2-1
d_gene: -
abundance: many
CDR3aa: CASSRRDGPYNEQFF
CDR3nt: TGTGCCAGCAGCCGCCGCGACGGGCCTTACAATGAGCAGTTCTTC

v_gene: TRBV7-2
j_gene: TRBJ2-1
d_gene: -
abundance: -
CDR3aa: CASAYSGASSYNEQFF
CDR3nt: TGTGCCAGCGCCTATTCAGGGGCTAGCTCATACAATGAGCAGTTCTTC

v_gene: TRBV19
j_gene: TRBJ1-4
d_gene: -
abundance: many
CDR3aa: CASSISGNEKLFF
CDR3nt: TGTGCCAGTAGTATATCCGGGAATGAAAAACTGTTTTTT

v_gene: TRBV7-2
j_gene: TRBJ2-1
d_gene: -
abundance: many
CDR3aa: CASSVDFSEQFF
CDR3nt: TGTGCCAGCAGCGTGGATTTTAGCGAGCAGTTCTTC

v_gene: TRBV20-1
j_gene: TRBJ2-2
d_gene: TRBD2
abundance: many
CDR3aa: CSARDSGSGDTGELFF
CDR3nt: TGCAGTGCTAGAGATAGCGGGAGTGGGGACACCGGGGAGCTGTTTTTT

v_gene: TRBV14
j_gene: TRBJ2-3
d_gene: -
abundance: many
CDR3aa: CASSQDQLRRNTQYF
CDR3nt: TGTGCCAGCAGCCAAGATCAACTCCGGAGGAATACGCAGTATTTT

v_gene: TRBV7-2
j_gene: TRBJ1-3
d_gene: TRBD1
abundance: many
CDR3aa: CASSLTGASGNTIYF
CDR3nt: TGTGCCAGCAGCTTAACAGGGGCCTCTGGAAACACCATATATTTT

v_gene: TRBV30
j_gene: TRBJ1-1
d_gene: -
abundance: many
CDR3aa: CAWKGDRNTEAFF
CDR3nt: TGTGCCTGGAAGGGCGACCGGAACACTGAAGCTTTCTTT

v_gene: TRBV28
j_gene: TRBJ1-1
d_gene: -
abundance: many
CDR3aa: CASSLYPSGRPNTEAFF
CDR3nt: TGTGCCAGCAGTTTATATCCCTCGGGACGGCCGAACACTGAAGCTTTCTTT

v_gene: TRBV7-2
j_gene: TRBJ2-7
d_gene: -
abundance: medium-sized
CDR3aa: CASSFGSTSYEQYF
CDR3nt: TGTGCCAGCAGCTTTGGGAGTACAAGCTACGAGCAGTACTTC

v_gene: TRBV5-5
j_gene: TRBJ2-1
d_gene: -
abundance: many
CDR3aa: CASSLFGNTFFNEQFF
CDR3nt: TGTGCCAGCAGCTTGTTTGGGAATACCTTTTTCAATGAGCAGTTCTTC

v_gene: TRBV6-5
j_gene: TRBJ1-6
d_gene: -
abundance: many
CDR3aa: CASRGASTYNSPLHF
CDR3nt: TGTGCCAGCAGGGGGGCCAGCACCTATAATTCACCCCTCCACTTT

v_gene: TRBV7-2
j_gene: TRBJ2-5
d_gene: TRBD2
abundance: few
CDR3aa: CASSGARGTSGRPGTLYF
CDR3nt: TGTGCCAGCAGCGGAGCGCGGGGGACTAGCGGGAGGCCTGGGACCCTGTACTTC

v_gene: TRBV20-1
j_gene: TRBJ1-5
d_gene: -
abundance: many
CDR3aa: CSASRGPNQPQHF
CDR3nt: TGCAGTGCTAGCCGGGGACCCAATCAGCCCCAGCATTTT

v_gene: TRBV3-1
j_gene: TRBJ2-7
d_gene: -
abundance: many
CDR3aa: CASSLGHQTYEQYF
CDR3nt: TGTGCCAGCAGCTTGGGACACCAGACCTACGAGCAGTACTTC

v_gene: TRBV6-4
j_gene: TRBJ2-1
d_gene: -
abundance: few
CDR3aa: CASSDGGGPTGEQFF
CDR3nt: TGTGCCAGCAGTGACGGTGGGGGCCCCACCGGTGAGCAGTTCTTC

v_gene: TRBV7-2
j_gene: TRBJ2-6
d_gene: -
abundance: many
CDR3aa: CASSPRFGVSGANVLTF
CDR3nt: TGTGCCAGCAGCCCCCGATTCGGGGTTTCTGGGGCCAACGTCCTGACTTTC

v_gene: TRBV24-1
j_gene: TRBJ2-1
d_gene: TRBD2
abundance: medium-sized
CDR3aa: CATSDFVTSGRGNEQFF
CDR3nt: TGTGCCACCAGTGATTTCGTTACTAGCGGGAGGGGCAATGAGCAGTTCTTC

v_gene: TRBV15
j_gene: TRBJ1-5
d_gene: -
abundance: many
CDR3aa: CATSRWGVQPQHF
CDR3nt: TGTGCCACCAGCAGATGGGGGGTTCAGCCCCAGCATTTT

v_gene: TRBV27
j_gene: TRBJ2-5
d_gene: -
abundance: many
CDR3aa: CASSLSRDISIQETQYF
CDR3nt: TGTGCCAGCAGTTTATCCCGGGACATCAGCATCCAAGAGACCCAGTACTTC

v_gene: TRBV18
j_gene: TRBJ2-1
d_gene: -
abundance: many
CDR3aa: CASSPQSYNEQFF
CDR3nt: TGTGCCAGCTCACCCCAGTCCTACAATGAGCAGTTCTTC

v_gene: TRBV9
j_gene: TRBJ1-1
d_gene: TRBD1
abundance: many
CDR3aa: CASSSGTGPTEAFF
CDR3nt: TGTGCCAGCAGCTCCGGGACAGGGCCCACTGAAGCTTTCTTT

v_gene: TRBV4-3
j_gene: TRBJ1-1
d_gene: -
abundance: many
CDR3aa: CASSQGARTGNTEAFF
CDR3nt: TGCGCCAGCAGCCAAGGCGCGAGGACGGGGAACACTGAAGCTTTCTTT

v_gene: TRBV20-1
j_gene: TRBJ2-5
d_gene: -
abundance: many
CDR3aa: CSARVPGRAQGAQYF
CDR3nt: TGCAGTGCTAGAGTACCCGGGAGGGCTCAGGGGGCCCAGTACTTC

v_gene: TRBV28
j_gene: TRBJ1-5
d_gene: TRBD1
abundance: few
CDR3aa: CASKLPTGVNQPQHF
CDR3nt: TGTGCCAGCAAACTACCGACAGGGGTCAATCAGCCCCAGCATTTT

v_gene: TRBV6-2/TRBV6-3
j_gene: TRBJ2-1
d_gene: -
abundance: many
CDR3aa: CASSSPYNEQFF
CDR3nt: TGTGCCAGCAGTTCTCCATACAATGAGCAGTTCTTC

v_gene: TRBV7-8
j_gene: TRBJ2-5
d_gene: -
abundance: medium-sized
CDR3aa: CASSFGQGQETQYF
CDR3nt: TGTGCCAGCAGCTTTGGTCAGGGCCAAGAGACCCAGTACTTC

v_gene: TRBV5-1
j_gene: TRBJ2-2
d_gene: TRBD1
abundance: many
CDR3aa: CASGRTGTGELFF
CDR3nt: TGCGCCAGCGGAAGGACAGGCACCGGGGAGCTGTTTTTT

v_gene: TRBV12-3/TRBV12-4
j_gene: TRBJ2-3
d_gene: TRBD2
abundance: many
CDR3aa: CASSFYGREATDTQYF
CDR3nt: TGTGCCAGCAGTTTCTACGGGCGGGAGGCCACAGATACGCAGTATTTT

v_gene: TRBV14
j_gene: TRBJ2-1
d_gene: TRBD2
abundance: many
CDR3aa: CASSRSGLAGGGDEQFF
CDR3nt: TGTGCCAGCAGCCGGTCGGGACTAGCGGGAGGGGGAGATGAGCAGTTCTTC

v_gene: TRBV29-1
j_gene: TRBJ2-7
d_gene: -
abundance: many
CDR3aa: CSVETGGVYEQYF
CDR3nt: TGCAGCGTTGAAACCGGGGGAGTCTACGAGCAGTACTTC

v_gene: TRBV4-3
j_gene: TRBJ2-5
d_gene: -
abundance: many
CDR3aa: CASSQGGEATQYF
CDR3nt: TGCGCCAGCAGCCAAGGCGGAGAGGCGACCCAGTACTTC

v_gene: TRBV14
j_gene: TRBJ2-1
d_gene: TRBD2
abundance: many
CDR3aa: CASSTSGFRRGSYNEQFF
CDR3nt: TGTGCCAGCAGCACTAGCGGATTTCGTCGGGGCTCCTACAATGAGCAGTTCTTC

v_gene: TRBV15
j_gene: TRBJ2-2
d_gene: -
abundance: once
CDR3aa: CATSREANTGELFF
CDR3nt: TGTGCCACCAGCAGAGAAGCGAACACCGGGGAGCTGTTTTTT

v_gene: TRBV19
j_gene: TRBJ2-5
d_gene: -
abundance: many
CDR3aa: CASSRSPEETQYF
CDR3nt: TGTGCCAGTAGTAGGTCCCCCGAAGAGACCCAGTACTTC